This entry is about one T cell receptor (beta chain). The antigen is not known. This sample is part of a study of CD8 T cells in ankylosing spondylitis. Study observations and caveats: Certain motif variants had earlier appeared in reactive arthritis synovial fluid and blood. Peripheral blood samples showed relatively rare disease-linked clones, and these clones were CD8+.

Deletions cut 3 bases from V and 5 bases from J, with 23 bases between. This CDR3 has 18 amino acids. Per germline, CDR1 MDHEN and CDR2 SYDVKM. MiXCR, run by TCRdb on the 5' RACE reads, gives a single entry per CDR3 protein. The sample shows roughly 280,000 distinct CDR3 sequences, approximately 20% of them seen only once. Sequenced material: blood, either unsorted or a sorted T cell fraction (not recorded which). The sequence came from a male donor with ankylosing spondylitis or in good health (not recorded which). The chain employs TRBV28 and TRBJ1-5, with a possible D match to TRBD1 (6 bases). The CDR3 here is CASSLEGVLGARDQPQHF. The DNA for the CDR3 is TGTGCCAGCAGTTTGGAGGGGGTATTAGGGGCGCGAGATCAGCCCCAGCATTTT.